This entry lists 6 T cell receptor beta chains sequenced from one sample in a study of neurological immune-mediated disorders. TCRdb itself ran the 5' RACE reads through MiXCR, one entry per CDR3 protein. The top ten hold roughly 16% of the sample, which has about 50,000 distinct CDR3 sequences, 3% seen once. Source material: PBMCs. The receptors derive from a woman in her 50s with multiple sclerosis.

This clonotype was seen at least ten times. The chain uses TRBV20-1 and TRBJ2-5; D is possibly TRBD1 (5 bases). The CDR3 runs to 15 residues. V lost 1 base and J 5 bases, leaving 17 bases between the germline ends. Germline CDR1 DFQATT, CDR2 SNEGSKA (reference sequence). CDR3 nucleotide sequence: TGCAGTGCTAGAGGAGATAGGGGCGCCCAGGAGACCCAGTACTTC. This gives the protein CSARGDRGAQETQYF.

This clonotype was found many times. The rearrangement joins TRBV6-1 to TRBJ1-1; no definite D call. Per germline, CDR1 MNHNS and CDR2 SASEGT. Trimming stripped 4 bases from V and 3 bases from J, with 6 bases between. The CDR3 consists of 12 residues. The CDR3 sequence is CASSARDTEAFF. CDR3 DNA sequence: TGTGCCAGCAGTGCGCGGGACACTGAAGCTTTCTTT.

This clonotype was observed at least ten times. The chain has TRBV11-2 and TRBJ1-1; TRBD1 matches 8 bases. In germline, CDR1 is SGHAT, CDR2 FQNNGV. The CDR3 is 13 residues long. Germline trimming cut 6 bases from V and 8 bases from J; bases unmatched to any gene: 8. The DNA of the CDR3 is TGTGCCAGCAGTTCTGACAGGGGAGGGGAAGCTTTCTTT. It codes for CASSSDRGGEAFF.

This clonotype was picked up many times. The chain links TRBV5-1 to TRBJ1-4, with D unresolved. V was clipped by 4 bases and J by 0 bases, with 7 bases between them. The CDR3 covers 14 residues. Germline V gives CDR1 SGHRS, CDR2 YFSETQ. The CDR3 DNA is TGCGCCAGCAGCCATGAACCAACTAATGAAAAACTGTTTTTT. This encodes CASSHEPTNEKLFF.

The chain has TRBV28 and TRBJ2-5; tentatively, D is TRBD2 (6 bases). This CDR3 has 14 residues. Germline assignment: CDR1 MDHEN and CDR2 SYDVKM. V lost 7 bases, J lost 8 bases, and 20 bases lay in between. This CDR3 reads CASKSLDWGDTQYF. Written as DNA, the CDR3 is TGTGCCAGCAAGTCCCTCGACTGGGGGGATACCCAGTACTTC.

Many counts were recorded for this clonotype. This chain links TRBV5-1 with TRBJ2-2; D is tentatively TRBD1 or TRBD2 (5 bases each). The CDR3 has 16 amino acids. Germline V gene data show CDR1 as SGHRS and CDR2 as YFSETQ. Trimming took off 4 bases at V and 7 bases at J, with 20 bases between the two ends. The CDR3 sequence: CASSPGAEEKRGELFF. DNA of the CDR3: TGCGCCAGCAGCCCCGGGGCGGAGGAAAAACGCGGGGAGCTGTTTTTT.